These T cell receptor beta chains were read from a single sample in a study of T cell responses to AZD1222 COVID-19 vaccine. Assay: immunoSEQ multiplex PCR; the TCRdb copy retains only in-frame clones and omits some. This table has approximately 140,000 clones, around 93% appearing once. The sequences come from peripheral blood, collected on day 0 of AZD1222 vaccination. These receptors all come from an adult in good health. Each CDR3 is given with its conserved first and last residue. The D gene is left open where the match is weak. The size entry is marked missing in some rows and otherwise reads once, few, many or a size class.

NA	TRBV11-3	NA	TRBJ1-1	TGTGCCAGCAGCCCCCCTACCGGGGACACTGAAGCTTTCTTT	CASSPPTGDTEAFF
NA	TRBV5-5	NA	TRBJ2-7	TGTGCCAGCAGCTTGGGAGGACAGATAACCTACGAGCAGTACTTC	CASSLGGQITYEQYF
NA	TRBV5-4	NA	TRBJ1-4	TGTGCCAGCAGCCCCGTGGGGGGGGAAAAACTGTTTTTT	CASSPVGGEKLFF
NA	TRBV25-1	NA	TRBJ2-7	TGTGCCAGCATTAACGAGCAGTACTTC	CASINEQYF
NA	TRBV18	NA	TRBJ2-7	TGTGCCAGCTCACCACTATACGGCTACGAGCAGTACTTC	CASSPLYGYEQYF
NA	TRBV12-3/TRBV12-4	NA	TRBJ2-2	TGTGCCAGCTTCGCCCGTTACACCGGGGAGCTGTTTTTT	CASFARYTGELFF
NA	TRBV7-3	NA	TRBJ2-1	TGTGCCAGCAGCTCCCAGGGACCCAGCTCCTACAATGAGCAGTTCTTC	CASSSQGPSSYNEQFF
NA	TRBV12-3/TRBV12-4	NA	TRBJ1-5	TGTGCCAGCAGTTTGTTAGGTCAGCCCCAGCATTTT	CASSLLGQPQHF
NA	TRBV12-3/TRBV12-4	NA	TRBJ1-5	TGTGCCAGCAGTTCAGATAGCAATCAGCCCCAGCATTTT	CASSSDSNQPQHF
NA	TRBV7-3	NA	TRBJ1-3	TGTGCCAGCAGCCTCGGGGAGGGACACACCATATATTTT	CASSLGEGHTIYF
NA	TRBV4-2	NA	TRBJ2-1	TGTGCCAGCAGCCTACAGTTCAATGAGCAGTTCTTC	CASSLQFNEQFF
NA	TRBV28	NA	TRBJ1-4	TGTGCCAGCAGTTTAGTAAATGAAAAACTGTTTTTT	CASSLVNEKLFF
NA	TRBV5-4	once	TRBJ1-2	TGTGCCAGCAGTACTGACAGGAACTATGGCTACACCTTC	CASSTDRNYGYTF
NA	TRBV5-6	NA	TRBJ2-7	TGTGCCAGCAGCTTTGATACAGGGCGGTCCTACGAGCAGTACTTC	CASSFDTGRSYEQYF
NA	TRBV29-1	NA	TRBJ1-2	TGCAGCGTTGGAGGTACGAACTATGGCTACACCTTC	CSVGGTNYGYTF
NA	TRBV6-5	NA	TRBJ2-5	TGTGCCAGCAGTTATACCCTGTCGGCCGTCCAAGAGACCCAGTACTTC	CASSYTLSAVQETQYF
NA	TRBV21-1	NA	TRBJ1-6	TGTGCCAGCAGCCCCAGAGGGGGGACAGGGTATAATTCACCCCTCCACTTT	CASSPRGGTGYNSPLHF
NA	TRBV28	NA	TRBJ1-2	TGTGCCAGCAGTCTCGGGACACATGGCTACACCTTC	CASSLGTHGYTF
TRBD1	TRBV4-2	few	TRBJ1-5	TGTGCCAGCAGCCAGGGGACAGCTGCCCCAAATCAGCCCCAGCATTTT	CASSQGTAAPNQPQHF
TRBD1	TRBV5-4	NA	TRBJ2-7	TGTGCCAGCAGCAGACAGGGAAATAGTGGATACGAGCAGTACTTC	CASSRQGNSGYEQYF
NA	TRBV7-3	NA	TRBJ2-3	TGTGCCAGCAGCTTTCAGGGATCAGATACGCAGTATTTT	CASSFQGSDTQYF
NA	TRBV7-8	NA	TRBJ1-3	TGTGCCAGCAGCCAAGCAGGGGCTGGAAACACCATATATTTT	CASSQAGAGNTIYF
TRBD2	TRBV28	NA	TRBJ2-7	TGTGCCAGCAGCCCCCCAGCGGGAAACCCCTACGAGCAGTACTTC	CASSPPAGNPYEQYF